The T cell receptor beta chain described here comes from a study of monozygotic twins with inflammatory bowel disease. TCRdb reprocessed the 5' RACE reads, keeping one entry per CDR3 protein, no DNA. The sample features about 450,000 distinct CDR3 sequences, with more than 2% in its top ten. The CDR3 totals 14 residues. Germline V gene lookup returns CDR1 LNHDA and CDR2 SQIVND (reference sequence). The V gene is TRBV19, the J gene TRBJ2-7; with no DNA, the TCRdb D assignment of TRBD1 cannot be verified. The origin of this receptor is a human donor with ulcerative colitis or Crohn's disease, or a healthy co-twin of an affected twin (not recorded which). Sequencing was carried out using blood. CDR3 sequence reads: CASSRQRSSYEQYF.